Shown below are 32 T cell receptor beta chains from a single sample sequenced in a study of blood T cell repertoires in COVID-19. Assay used: immunoSEQ multiplex PCR; TCRdb lists only in-frame clones, some missing. This table holds tens of thousands of clones, about 90% found once. Input material: peripheral blood. The origin of the receptors is an elderly man in a cohort sampled during active COVID-19.

The chain combines TRBV7-6 with TRBJ1-5; D might be TRBD1 (6 bases). This CDR3 is 15 amino acids long. Germline V gene data show CDR1 as SGHVS and CDR2 as FNYEAQ. V was pared by 5 bases and J by 4 bases, with 15 bases between. The CDR3 bases are TGTGCCAGCAGCCCTGATACAGGGTTTAATCAGCCCCAGCATTTT. This encodes CASSPDTGFNQPQHF. The whole variable domain, remainder taken from reference TRBV7-6 and TRBJ1-5, is GAGVSQSPRYKVTKRGQDVALRCDPISGHVSLYWYRQALGQGPEFLTYFNYEAQQDKSGLPNDRFSAERPEGSISTLTIQRTEQRDSAMYRCASSPDTGFNQPQHFGDGTRLSIL.

The chain has TRBV4-2 and TRBJ1-4, with 7 bases aligning to TRBD1. CDR3 length: 16 residues. Germline V gene sequence: CDR1 LGHNA, CDR2 YNFKEQ. J was trimmed by 3 bases and V by 0 bases; bases with no gene match: 4. The CDR3 nucleotides are TGTGCCAGCAGCCAAGATATCGACAGGGCTAATGAAAAACTGTTTTTT. It codes for CASSQDIDRANEKLFF.

This chain links TRBV5-6 with TRBJ2-1, with 11 bases fitting TRBD2. The V gene end was trimmed by 4 bases and the J gene end by 6 bases; junction bases not matched to a gene: 15. CDR3 length: 18 residues. The germline V gene has CDR1 SGHDT and CDR2 YYEEEE. CDR3 nucleotides: TGTGCCAGCAGCCAAATACTAGCGGGAGTTGATTCTTTCAATGAGCAGTTCTTC. Its protein product is CASSQILAGVDSFNEQFF.

V gene TRBV21-1 combines with J gene TRBJ2-5; no check of the table's D call, TRBD2, against the DNA was made. TRBV21-1 is a pseudogene segment. The CDR3 covers 15 residues. The CDR3 DNA reads TGTGCCGGCCGTAGCCGGTGTGTACCCCAAGAGACCCAGTACTTC. Translation: CAGRSRCVPQETQYF.

The chain employs TRBV30 and TRBJ1-1, with TRBD1 matching over 8 bases. The CDR3 spans 13 residues. Per the germline V gene, CDR1 is GTSNPN and CDR2 is SVGIG (reference sequence). V lost 0 bases to trimming and J lost 11 bases; unmatched junction nucleotides: 8. The DNA of the CDR3 is TGTGCCTGGAGTGTTTCAGGGGGCGCAAAGGCTTTCTTT. Protein sequence: CAWSVSGGAKAFF.

This chain connects TRBV7-2 to TRBJ2-4, with TRBD2 matching over 13 bases. The junction had 4 bases not matched to a gene; V was cut back by 4 bases and J by 1 base. Looked up from germline, CDR1 is SGHTA and CDR2 is FQGNSA. The CDR3 consists of 17 residues. In DNA, the CDR3 is TGTGCCAGCAGCTGGGGACTAGCGGGGATCGCCAAAAACATTCAGTACTTC. Its translation: CASSWGLAGIAKNIQYF.

In its sample, this clone is medium-sized (0.01 to 0.1%). The chain has TRBV30 and TRBJ2-7, with D possibly TRBD2 on 6 matching bases. V gave up 7 bases and J gave up 2 bases, with 18 bases separating them. The CDR3 covers 14 residues. Germline CDR1 GTSNPN, CDR2 SVGIG (reference sequence). The CDR3 bases are TGTGCCTCGAGGTCGGAGGGTACCACCTACGAGCAGTACTTC. The encoded protein is CASRSEGTTYEQYF.

This sequence joins TRBV25-1 and TRBJ1-2, with 7 bases aligning to TRBD1. J gave up 6 bases and V 5 bases, and 9 bases lay outside the gene matches. Germline V gene data show CDR1 as MGHDK and CDR2 as SYGVNS. The CDR3 sequence is 14 residues long. CDR3 sequence reads: CASSLRTGGDGYTF. CDR3 nucleotide sequence: TGTGCCAGCAGTCTCCGGACAGGCGGAGATGGCTACACCTTC.

This rearrangement joins TRBV4-3 to TRBJ2-7; the match to TRBD2 covers 7 bases. V trimming: 1 base; J trimming: 4 bases; junction bases outside the gene matches: 7. The length of the CDR3 is 15 residues. Germline CDR1 is LGHNA and CDR2 is YSLEER. The CDR3 coding sequence is TGCGCCAGCAGCCAAGCGGTGGTCGGGGGGTACGAGCAGTACTTC. As protein: CASSQAVVGGYEQYF.

This sequence joins TRBV11-3 and TRBJ2-5, with a possible D match to TRBD2 (6 bases). Per the germline V gene, CDR1 is SGHNT and CDR2 is YENEEA. V lost 5 bases and J 5 bases, leaving 12 bases between the germline ends. This CDR3 is 13 amino acids long. The CDR3 DNA follows: TGTGCCAGCAGCCCTAGTGGGGGGGAGACCCAGTACTTC. It encodes CASSPSGGETQYF. Combining the CDR3 with reference TRBV11-3 and TRBJ2-5 gives the whole variable domain EAGVVQSPRYKIIEKKQPVAFWCNPISGHNTLYWYLQNLGQGPELLIRYENEEAVDDSQLPKDRFSAERLKGVDSTLKIQPAELGDSAVYLCASSPSGGETQYFGPGTRLLVL.

The chain combines TRBV28 with TRBJ1-3, with D uncertain. The CDR3 runs to 15 residues. Per the germline V gene, CDR1 is MDHEN and CDR2 is SYDVKM. V lost 7 bases and J lost 2, with 15 bases in between. Here the CDR3 reads CASTTAAVTGNTIYF. For the CDR3, the DNA is TGTGCCAGCACCACGGCGGCCGTCACTGGAAACACCATATATTTT.

The V call is TRBV3-1 (or the pseudogene TRBV3-2), the J call TRBJ1-1; 8 positions agree with TRBD1. The CDR3 consists of 14 residues. CDR1 LGHDT and CDR2 YNNKEL come from the germline V gene (reference sequence). Trimming took 0 bases from V and 10 from J; bases not matched to a gene: 7. In DNA form, the CDR3 reads TGTGCCAGCAGCCAAGACTTACAGGGGGAGGGAGCTTTCTTT. It specifies CASSQDLQGEGAFF.

This chain connects TRBV12-3 or TRBV12-4 to TRBJ2-7; tentatively, D is TRBD1 (6 bases). V lost 6 bases, J lost 1 base, and 10 bases lay in between. There are 13 residues in the CDR3. CDR3 nucleotide sequence: TGTGCCAGCAGAATGACAGGATCCTACGAGCAGTACTTC. As protein: CASRMTGSYEQYF.

The chain combines TRBV5-4 with TRBJ2-7, with a possible D match to TRBD1 (6 bases). V was cut by 2 bases and J by 2 bases, with 11 bases left in between. Germline CDR1 and CDR2: SGHNT and YYREEE (reference sequence). This CDR3 is built from 14 residues. Written as DNA, the CDR3 is TGTGCCAGCAGCTTCCGGGACACCCCCTACGAGCAGTACTTC. It encodes CASSFRDTPYEQYF.

CDR3 sequence reads: CASSPGRGGAGTDTQYF. The CDR3 nucleotides are TGTGCCAGTAGTCCAGGCCGTGGGGGGGCCGGCACAGATACGCAGTATTTT. The chain is built from TRBV19 and TRBJ2-3; the D gene is possibly TRBD2 (7 bases). Germline lookup yields CDR1 LNHDA and CDR2 SQIVND (reference sequence). The CDR3 is 17 amino acids. Trimming pared 5 bases from V and 1 base from J, leaving 19 bases between.

The chain recombines TRBV19 with TRBJ2-6; 11 positions agree with TRBD1. The V gene's germline CDR1 is LNHDA and CDR2 SQIVND (reference sequence). The trim removed 5 bases at V and 1 base at J, leaving 4 bases unmatched. The CDR3 sequence is 17 residues long. CDR3: CASSRGTGGSGANVLTF. The CDR3 DNA reads TGTGCCAGTAGTCGCGGGACAGGGGGATCTGGGGCCAACGTCCTGACTTTC.

This clone was picked up a small number of times. The chain has TRBV5-6 and TRBJ2-7; TRBD1 matches at 10 bases. V was pared by 3 bases and J by 3 bases, with 3 bases of the junction left unmatched. The CDR3 runs 14 residues. Germline values: CDR1 SGHDT, CDR2 YYEEEE. This CDR3 reads CASSWGTGVYEQYF. The CDR3 nucleotides read TGTGCCAGCAGCTGGGGGACAGGGGTCTACGAGCAGTACTTC.

The chain recombines TRBV9 with TRBJ2-3, with 7 bases matching TRBD2. V shed 0 bases, J shed 2 bases, and the junction held 12 bases outside the gene matches. CDR3 length: 18 amino acids. Germline CDR1 SGDLS, CDR2 YYNGEE. CDR3 region: CASSVGEGQVPHTDTQYF. Here the CDR3 DNA reads TGTGCCAGCAGCGTAGGGGAGGGCCAAGTCCCCCACACAGATACGCAGTATTTT.

V usage is TRBV30 and J usage is TRBJ2-7, with TRBD2 as a possible D gene (6 bases). The CDR3 extends over 11 amino acids. V was cut by 5 bases and J by 6 bases, with 11 bases left in between. Germline CDR1 GTSNPN, CDR2 SVGIG (reference sequence). In DNA, the CDR3 is TGTGCCTGGGTCATCGGGGGCGAGCAGTACTTC. Its translation: CAWVIGGEQYF.

The chain is built from TRBV7-6 and TRBJ1-4, with a tentative D call TRBD1 (6 bases). Germline loops: CDR1 SGHVS, CDR2 FNYEAQ. Trimming left V 5 bases short and J 5 bases short, with 15 bases between. There are 15 residues in the CDR3. DNA for the CDR3: TGTGCCAGCAGCCCTTGGGGGGGCAAAAATGAAAAACTGTTTTTT. The encoded protein is CASSPWGGKNEKLFF.

The V and J genes are TRBV7-9 and TRBJ2-1; TRBD2 matches at 14 bases. Germline V gene sequence: CDR1 SEHNR, CDR2 FQNEAQ (reference sequence). The CDR3 extends over 19 amino acids. Trimming took 5 bases from V and 1 from J; bases not matched to a gene: 10. The CDR3 loop reads CASSATSGRAEGSYNEQFF. The CDR3 DNA is TGTGCCAGCAGCGCGACTAGCGGGAGGGCCGAGGGATCCTACAATGAGCAGTTCTTC.

This clone showed up just a few times. This sequence joins TRBV2 and TRBJ1-5, with TRBD1 matching 7 bases. Germline V CDR1 and CDR2: SNHLY, FYNNEI. V shed 8 bases, J shed 7 bases, and the junction held 11 bases outside the gene matches. This CDR3 comprises 14 residues. The CDR3 region is CASAVEGARQPQHF. The CDR3 region has the DNA TGTGCCAGCGCCGTAGAGGGGGCAAGGCAGCCCCAGCATTTT.

The chain couples TRBV5-6 to TRBJ1-3, with a tentative D call TRBD1 (5 bases). V was clipped by 4 bases and J by 2 bases, with 10 bases between them. Germline loops: CDR1 SGHDT, CDR2 YYEEEE. The CDR3 sequence is 14 residues long. The CDR3 reads CASSRGTAGNTIYF. In DNA, the CDR3 is TGTGCCAGCAGCCGCGGGACGGCTGGAAACACCATATATTTT.

Comment on this clone: One junction end disagrees with the germline gene, perhaps due to a read error. The rearrangement links TRBV30 to TRBJ2-1; maybe TRBD1 (6 bases). Germline CDR1 reads GTSNPN; CDR2 reads SVGIG (reference sequence). The CDR3 has 12 amino acids. CDR3 loop: CAWSINTGRGIF. CDR3 DNA sequence: TGTGCCTGGAGTATAAACACAGGGAGAGGGATCTTC. The full variable domain, with the rest looked up from reference TRBV30 and TRBJ2-1, is SQTIHQWPATLVQPVGSPLSLECTVEGTSNPNLYWYRQAAGRGLQLLFYSVGIGQISSEVPQNLSASRPQDRQFILSSKKLLLSDSGFYLCAWSINTGRGIFGPGTRLTVL.

The chain uses TRBV2 and TRBJ2-3; 9 nucleotides match TRBD2. CDR3 length equals 14 residues. CDR1 is SNHLY and CDR2 is FYNNEI in the germline V gene. V lost 3 bases to trimming and J lost 7 bases; unmatched junction nucleotides: 5. CDR3 region: CASSDRGLANTQYF. CDR3 DNA sequence: TGTGCCAGCAGTGACCGCGGACTAGCGAATACGCAGTATTTT.

J is TRBJ2-7 and V is TRBV4-3; possibly TRBD2 for D (7 bases). Germline-derived CDR1 and CDR2 are LGHNA and YSLEER. The CDR3 spans 17 residues. Trimming cost V 0 bases and J 0 bases, with 15 bases left between them. The CDR3, as DNA: TGCGCCAGCAGCCAAGATCCCGGGGGGCTGGCCTCCTACGAGCAGTACTTC. It specifies CASSQDPGGLASYEQYF.

This clone was seen just once. The chain has TRBV7-9 and TRBJ2-7; maybe TRBD1 (5 bases). From germline, CDR1 is SEHNR and CDR2 FQNEAQ (reference sequence). The V end was cut by 2 bases, the J end by 3 bases, with 17 bases between. This CDR3 spans 16 amino acids. CDR3: CASSLSGIRVGYEQYF. CDR3 in DNA: TGTGCCAGCAGCTTATCTGGGATCAGGGTAGGCTACGAGCAGTACTTC.

V usage is TRBV18 and J usage is TRBJ2-3, with TRBD2 matching over 12 bases. V shed 4 bases and J 2 bases; nucleotides not matched to a gene: 4. The CDR3 contains 16 residues. Germline lookup yields CDR1 KGHSH and CDR2 LQKENI. CDR3 amino acids: CASSRRLAGDTDTQYF. CDR3 nucleotides: TGTGCCAGCTCACGGAGACTAGCGGGAGACACAGATACGCAGTATTTT.

The chain couples TRBV2 to TRBJ1-3; TRBD1 matches 9 bases. V lost 5 bases, J lost 3 bases, and 8 bases stayed unmatched. This CDR3 contains 16 residues. In germline, CDR1 is SNHLY, CDR2 FYNNEI. In nucleotides, the CDR3 is TGTGCCAGCAGTCCGGGACAGGGAAGATTTGGAAACACCATATATTTT. This gives the protein CASSPGQGRFGNTIYF.

This clone was counted a single time. The chain combines TRBV3-1 (or the pseudogene TRBV3-2) with TRBJ1-2, with D possibly TRBD1 on 5 matching bases. The CDR3 is 16 residues long. The V gene lost 4 bases and the J gene lost 0 bases, with 15 bases spanning the gap. Looked up from germline, CDR1 is LGHDT and CDR2 is YNNKEL (reference sequence). The CDR3: CASSPKTVTANYGYTF. DNA of the CDR3: TGTGCCAGCAGCCCAAAGACAGTTACTGCTAACTATGGCTACACCTTC.

CDR3 sequence (DNA): TGCGCCAGCAGTGATAGCGGGAGGTTCAATGAGCAGTTCTTC. This sequence encodes CASSDSGRFNEQFF. The V call is TRBV10-2, the J call TRBJ2-1, with 10 bases fitting TRBD2. The CDR3 totals 14 residues. CDR1 and CDR2 (germline): WSHSY, SAAADI. Trimming at V came to 3 bases and at J to 6 bases, leaving 2 bases not matched to a gene.

The V and J genes are TRBV11-2 and TRBJ2-7; D may be TRBD1 (6 bases). The CDR3 extends over 14 amino acids. Deletions cut 5 bases from V and 3 bases from J, with 14 bases between. Per the germline V gene, CDR1 is SGHAT and CDR2 is FQNNGV. For the CDR3, the DNA is TGTGCCAGCAGCCTCCCAGGGGCATACTACGAGCAGTACTTC. Its protein is CASSLPGAYYEQYF.